The clone carrying this T cell receptor beta chain was seen repeatedly, ten times or more. What it binds is not known. The CDR3 sequence is 18 residues long. Germline-derived CDR1 and CDR2 are PRHDT and FYEKMQ (reference sequence). V lost 5 bases, J lost 1 base, and 7 bases stayed unmatched. This record belongs to a study of regulatory T cells in long-lasting Graves disease. Overall study findings and caveats: Persistent patients shared about 3,000 public clonotypes among themselves. Newly diagnosed patients shared fewer, at nearly 1,000.

Arm-PCR of CDR3 regions with iRepertoire HTBI primers generated TCR beta libraries. From the multiplex PCR reads, TCRdb called clonotypes with MiXCR, one entry per CDR3 protein. The data contain about 610,000 distinct CDR3 sequences, approximately 16% of them singletons. Time point noted: newly diagnosed GD, antithyroid drugs for less than 3 months. From RNA extracted from PBMCs, the TCR library was made. These data were also filed under a second study, of T cells in Graves' hyperthyroidism and ophthalmopathy.

The clonotype originates from a man aged 18 to 29 with Graves disease. The chain links TRBV13 to TRBJ2-1, with 14 bases matching TRBD2. Sequences were derived from peripheral blood mononuclear cells (PBMCs), sampled at new diagnosis, from a patient treated with antithyroid drugs. CDR3 sequence (DNA): TGTGCCAGCAGCCCGGGACTAGCGGGAGAGGGGTCCTACAATGAGCAGTTCTTC. Residues: CASSPGLAGEGSYNEQFF.